These 27 T cell receptor beta chains were sequenced from one sample in a study of blood T cell repertoires in COVID-19. Repertoires were generated with immunoSEQ multiplex PCR, while TCRdb's copy carries only in-frame clones and drops some. The repertoire holds some 67,000 clones, with 80% to 90% as singletons. Sequenced: peripheral blood. These TCRs come from a man between 50 and 59 years old with active COVID-19.

This chain uses TRBV19 with TRBJ2-1; 9 nucleotides line up with TRBD2. CDR1 and CDR2 (germline): LNHDA, SQIVND (reference sequence). This CDR3 has 15 residues. V gave up 4 bases and J gave up 4 bases; unmatched junction bases: 5. The DNA of the CDR3 is TGTGCCAGTAGTACCCTAGCGGGGCGGTACAATGAGCAGTTCTTC. This encodes CASSTLAGRYNEQFF.

J is TRBJ1-5 and V is TRBV5-6; D may be TRBD1 (6 bases). Germline loops: CDR1 SGHDT, CDR2 YYEEEE. This CDR3 has 13 amino acids. V gave up 4 bases and J gave up 5 bases, with 10 bases separating them. DNA of the CDR3: TGTGCCAGCAGCATGCCAGGGGATCAGCCCCAGCATTTT. This codes for CASSMPGDQPQHF. The full variable domain, with the rest looked up from reference TRBV5-6 and TRBJ1-5, is DAGVTQSPTHLIKTRGQQVTLRCSPKSGHDTVSWYQQALGQGPQFIFQYYEEEERQRGNFPDRFSGHQFPNYSSELNVNALLLGDSALYLCASSMPGDQPQHFGDGTRLSIL.

This chain connects TRBV27 to TRBJ2-7; 8 nucleotides align to TRBD2. CDR3 length: 17 residues. Germline-derived CDR1 and CDR2 are MNHEY and SMNVEV (reference sequence). Trimming at V came to 2 bases and at J to 3 bases, leaving 12 bases not matched to a gene. CDR3 DNA: TGTGCCAGCAGTTTAGAGAGCGGGAGCTCATCAAACTACGAGCAGTACTTC. Protein sequence: CASSLESGSSSNYEQYF.

This chain joins TRBV6-2 or TRBV6-3 and TRBJ2-1, with D perhaps matching TRBD2 (6 bases). The CDR3 sequence is 14 residues long. Trimming took off 4 bases at V and 10 bases at J, with 17 bases between the two ends. Germline CDR1 is MNHEY and CDR2 is SVGEGT. CDR3 DNA: TGTGCCAGCAGTTGGGGTAGCGGCTTAGGAGAGCAGTTCTTC. Translating gives CASSWGSGLGEQFF.

The chain carries TRBV28 and TRBJ1-2; D is ambiguous. Germline V lookup: CDR1 MDHEN, CDR2 SYDVKM. Trimming took 3 bases from V and 4 from J, leaving 9 bases between them. This CDR3 is 13 amino acids long. Written as DNA, the CDR3 is TGTGCCAGCAGTTTTGAGGTCCCCTATGGCTACACCTTC. Translated, it gives CASSFEVPYGYTF.

This chain joins TRBV11-2 and TRBJ2-1; 7 bases are a match to TRBD1. Germline V gene data show CDR1 as SGHAT and CDR2 as FQNNGV. The CDR3 consists of 14 residues. With V trimmed by 6 bases and J by 6 bases, 8 bases remained unmatched. CDR3 DNA: TGTGCCAGCAGTTATACAGGGGCCGGCAATGAGCAGTTCTTC. It yields the protein CASSYTGAGNEQFF.

This clone was seen a few times. The gene calls are TRBV7-8 and TRBJ1-2, with 7 bases fitting TRBD1. This CDR3 region has 15 residues. Per germline, CDR1 SGHVS and CDR2 FQNEAQ. V lost 5 bases to trimming and J lost 6 bases; unmatched junction nucleotides: 12. This CDR3 reads CASSPPGTAYNGYTF. The CDR3 DNA follows: TGTGCCAGCAGCCCACCCGGGACAGCTTATAATGGCTACACCTTC.

The chain has TRBV6-5 and TRBJ2-1, with D maybe TRBD2 (6 bases). Germline values: CDR1 MNHEY, CDR2 SVGAGI. The CDR3 is made up of 13 amino acids. The V and J ends lost 6 bases and 7 bases respectively, with 13 bases between them. The CDR3 loop is CASSLFGGNEQFF. The CDR3 DNA reads as TGTGCCAGCAGCCTCTTCGGGGGAAATGAGCAGTTCTTC.

This clone showed up just once. The CDR3 nucleotides are TGCGCCAGCAGCTTGGAAGGAGAGGGCGGCGGGGAGCTGTTTTTT. Its translation is CASSLEGEGGGELFF. The gene calls are TRBV5-1 and TRBJ2-2; weak D call: TRBD2 (5 bases). CDR1 is SGHRS, CDR2 YFSETQ, per germline. CDR3 length: 15 residues. Trimming shortened V by 0 bases and J by 7 bases, and 13 bases separated the two germline ends.

This sequence joins TRBV24-1 and TRBJ1-2; 12 bases map to TRBD1. V lost 2 bases to trimming and J lost 3 bases; unmatched junction nucleotides: 21. The CDR3 totals 22 residues. Germline V gene data show CDR1 as KGHDR and CDR2 as SFDVKD. The CDR3 region has the DNA TGTGCCACCAGTGATTCCCGTGTGGGACATACAGGGACAGGGGGCAACTACTATGGCTACACCTTC. It translates to CATSDSRVGHTGTGGNYYGYTF.

The gene calls are TRBV19 and TRBJ1-2; 8 bases fit TRBD1. The CDR3 extends over 16 amino acids. Germline V gives CDR1 LNHDA, CDR2 SQIVND (reference sequence). V shed 5 bases and J 4 bases; nucleotides not matched to a gene: 12. Here the CDR3 DNA reads TGTGCCAGTAGTTTTCCCTCCCCAGGGGGCGTCTATGGCTACACCTTC. Protein product: CASSFPSPGGVYGYTF.

CDR3 coding DNA: TGCGCCAGCAGCCAAGATTTACTGGGGAGAACAGATACGCAGTATTTT. Translating gives CASSQDLLGRTDTQYF. The V and J genes are TRBV4-3 and TRBJ2-3; possibly TRBD2 for D (5 bases). Germline V CDR1 and CDR2: LGHNA, YSLEER. V lost 0 bases and J 3 bases, leaving 13 bases between the germline ends. The CDR3 has 16 amino acids.

The rearrangement links TRBV5-1 to TRBJ2-3, with TRBD2 matching 9 bases. The trim removed 5 bases at V and 6 bases at J, leaving 7 bases unmatched. The CDR3 is 14 residues long. CDR1 is SGHRS, CDR2 YFSETQ, per germline. CDR3 sequence (DNA): TGCGCCAGCAGTCTAGCGGGGATGTCCGATACGCAGTATTTT. Amino acids: CASSLAGMSDTQYF. The whole variable domain, remainder taken from reference TRBV5-1 and TRBJ2-3, is KAGVTQTPRYLIKTRGQQVTLSCSPISGHRSVSWYQQTPGQGLQFLFEYFSETQRNKGNFPGRFSGRQFSNSRSEMNVSTLELGDSALYLCASSLAGMSDTQYFGPGTRLTVL.

The rearrangement uses TRBV19 and TRBJ1-4; no firm D call. The V end lost 7 bases, the J end lost 3 bases, and 15 bases lay between the germline ends. The CDR3 spans 15 residues. CDR1 is LNHDA and CDR2 is SQIVND in the germline V gene (reference sequence). The CDR3 coding sequence is TGTGCCAGTAAAATCGGGAATTCGGCTAATGAAAAACTGTTTTTT. Translating it yields CASKIGNSANEKLFF.

CDR3 region: CASSRQALNTEAFF. CDR3 DNA sequence: TGTGCCAGTAGCCGACAGGCCTTGAACACTGAAGCTTTCTTT. This sequence joins TRBV25-1 and TRBJ1-1; the D gene is possibly TRBD1 (6 bases). Deletions cut 9 bases from V and 0 bases from J, with 14 bases between. CDR3 length: 14 amino acids. Germline values: CDR1 MGHDK, CDR2 SYGVNS. Looking up the rest from reference TRBV25-1 and TRBJ1-1 gives the full variable domain: EADIYQTPRYLVIGTGKKITLECSQTMGHDKMYWYQQDPGMELHLIHYSYGVNSTEKGDLSSESTVSRIRTEHFPLTLESARPSHTSQYLCASSRQALNTEAFFGQGTRLTVV.

The chain carries TRBV12-3 or TRBV12-4 and TRBJ1-4; maybe TRBD1 (6 bases). This CDR3 is 13 amino acids long. Trimming removed 3 bases from V and 10 bases from J, with 12 bases in between. The CDR3 bases are TGTGCCAGCAGTTTCGGGACACGTAGAAAACTGTTTTTT. Encoded protein: CASSFGTRRKLFF.

The V gene is TRBV6-5, the J gene TRBJ1-2, with 7 bases that match TRBD1. With V trimmed by 4 bases and J by 8 bases, 4 bases remained unmatched. Per germline, CDR1 MNHEY and CDR2 SVGAGI. The CDR3 runs 12 residues. The CDR3 DNA reads as TGTGCCAGCAGTTCCGACAGGGTCGGCTACACCTTC. Translation: CASSSDRVGYTF.

The CDR3 protein is CASSQFSTGELFF. The CDR3, as DNA: TGCGCCAGCAGCCAATTTTCGACCGGGGAGCTGTTTTTT. This chain connects TRBV4-1 to TRBJ2-2; D call uncertain. CDR1 is MGHRA, CDR2 YSYEKL, per germline. The CDR3 is 13 residues long. V lost 2 bases and J lost 5, with 6 bases in between.

This sequence joins TRBV5-1 and TRBJ2-5, with TRBD2 identical over 7 bases. Germline lookup yields CDR1 SGHRS and CDR2 YFSETQ. There are 11 residues in the CDR3. With 7 bases clipped from V and 5 bases from J, the junction kept 2 bases outside the gene matches. In DNA form, the CDR3 reads TGCGCCAGCGTTAGCGGGGAGACCCAGTACTTC. It encodes CASVSGETQYF.

The CDR3 DNA follows: TGTGCCACAGACGGGACAGGGGGCGCAGGTCGGGGCTACACCTTC. Its protein is CATDGTGGAGRGYTF. The chain employs TRBV19 and TRBJ1-2; 12 bases align to TRBD1. The CDR3 runs 15 residues. Germline CDR1 LNHDA, CDR2 SQIVND (reference sequence). V shed 10 bases and J 8 bases; nucleotides not matched to a gene: 14.

The gene calls are TRBV24-1 and TRBJ2-7; 11 positions agree with TRBD1. V dropped 3 bases and J dropped 4; count of bases not matched to a gene: 7. This CDR3 has 16 amino acids. The germline gives CDR1 KGHDR, CDR2 SFDVKD. The CDR3 loop reads CATSDERTGGLYEQYF. Written as DNA, the CDR3 is TGTGCCACCAGTGATGAACGGACAGGGGGCTTATACGAGCAGTACTTC.

The V and J genes are TRBV9 and TRBJ2-3; maybe TRBD2 (5 bases). V lost 4 bases and J 3 bases, leaving 18 bases between the germline ends. This CDR3 spans 16 amino acids. Germline V gene data show CDR1 as SGDLS and CDR2 as YYNGEE. CDR3 protein: CASSPLVGVETDTQYF. As DNA, the CDR3 is TGTGCCAGCAGCCCACTCGTGGGAGTCGAAACAGATACGCAGTATTTT. Full variable domain (rest looked up from reference TRBV9 and TRBJ2-3): DSGVTQTPKHLITATGQRVTLRCSPRSGDLSVYWYQQSLDQGLQFLIQYYNGEERAKGNILERFSAQQFPDLHSELNLSSLELGDSALYFCASSPLVGVETDTQYFGPGTRLTVL.

The chain uses TRBV5-6 and TRBJ2-7; 10 bases fit TRBD2. V lost 2 bases and J lost 4; bases outside the gene matches: 9. Germline values: CDR1 SGHDT, CDR2 YYEEEE. The CDR3 totals 16 residues. CDR3 loop: CASSFLPGTSVYEQYF. DNA of the CDR3: TGTGCCAGCAGCTTCTTACCCGGGACTAGCGTATACGAGCAGTACTTC.

The CDR3 DNA follows: TGTGCCAGCTCGGGAGCAGTCCTGCAGCCCCAGCATTTT. This gives the protein CASSGAVLQPQHF. The chain uses TRBV12-3 or TRBV12-4 and TRBJ1-5; D remains unclear. This CDR3 contains 13 residues. V was clipped by 8 bases and J by 7 bases, with 15 bases between them.

The chain has TRBV5-1 and TRBJ2-5, with a tentative D call TRBD2 (6 bases). CDR1 SGHRS and CDR2 YFSETQ come from the germline V gene. CDR3 length equals 15 residues. The ends were cut back, 4 bases at V and 2 bases at J, with 15 bases in the middle. The CDR3 DNA sequence: TGCGCCAGCAGCCCACAACCGGGACTGCAAGAGACCCAGTACTTC. Translated: CASSPQPGLQETQYF. The variable domain in full, with the rest retrieved from reference TRBV5-1 and TRBJ2-5, is KAGVTQTPRYLIKTRGQQVTLSCSPISGHRSVSWYQQTPGQGLQFLFEYFSETQRNKGNFPGRFSGRQFSNSRSEMNVSTLELGDSALYLCASSPQPGLQETQYFGPGTRLLVL.

The V gene is TRBV11-2, the J gene TRBJ1-5; D gene uncertain. V gave up 1 base and J gave up 0 bases, with 13 bases separating them. From germline, CDR1 is SGHAT and CDR2 FQNNGV. This CDR3 region has 17 residues. CDR3 in DNA: TGTGCCAGCAGCTTAGGGGTGGGCAGCTATAGCAATCAGCCCCAGCATTTT. This sequence encodes CASSLGVGSYSNQPQHF.

This clone occurred once. The chain joins TRBV7-2 to TRBJ1-6; D unresolved. V lost 1 base and J 10 bases, leaving 5 bases between the germline ends. CDR3 length: 12 amino acids. CDR1 and CDR2 from the germline V gene are SGHTA and FQGNSA. This CDR3 reads CASSLGGSPLHF. The CDR3 DNA follows: TGTGCCAGCAGCTTAGGAGGATCACCCCTCCACTTT.